This is a list of T cell receptor beta chains from one sample in a study of blood T cells in healthy people across ages. A single record per CDR3 protein comes from TCRdb applying MiXCR to the 5' RACE reads. The sample comprises 710,000 or so distinct CDR3 sequences, about 30% of which are singletons, and 15% rests with the top ten. The sample consisted of blood. These receptors were obtained from an elderly woman in good health. CDR3s include the opening cysteine and the closing phenylalanine or tryptophan. The D gene is left open where the match is weak. Some rows have no size entry. The others give once, few or many, or a class for an expanded clone.

len	j_gene	v_gene	d_gene	abundance	CDR3nt	CDR3aa
16	TRBJ2-2	TRBV15	TRBD2	few	TGTGCCACCAGCAGAGCCGGGGGGTCGAACACCGGGGAGCTGTTTTTT	CATSRAGGSNTGELFF
15	TRBJ2-1	TRBV7-7	.	.	TGTGCCAGCAGCTTAGGGGCTAGCTCCTACAGTGAGCAGTTCTTC	CASSLGASSYSEQFF
16	TRBJ1-6	TRBV4-3	TRBD1	.	TGCGCCAGCAGCCAAGCGGGGACAGGGGTTGGCTCACCCCTCCACTTT	CASSQAGTGVGSPLHF
13	TRBJ2-7	TRBV6-2/TRBV6-3	.	many	TGTGCCAGCAGCCGGGGCGGGTTCTACGAGCAGTACTTC	CASSRGGFYEQYF
14	TRBJ2-3	TRBV20-1	TRBD1	many	TGCAGTGCTACCGGGACAGGGGGCACAGATACGCAGTATTTT	CSATGTGGTDTQYF
15	TRBJ2-6	TRBV9	.	few	TGTGCCAGCAGCGTAGCTGCCGGGGGGGCCAACGTCCTGACTTTC	CASSVAAGGANVLTF
14	TRBJ2-1	TRBV2	TRBD2	.	TGTGCCAGCAGATCGGGGGGTAATTACAATGAGCAGTTCTTC	CASRSGGNYNEQFF
17	TRBJ2-3	TRBV9	.	many	TGTGCCAGCAGCCCTAACACCGGGACAAGGATTTTGGATACGCAGTATTTT	CASSPNTGTRILDTQYF
12	TRBJ2-1	TRBV6-5	.	many	TGTGCCAGCAGGATGCGGGACGGCGAGCAGTTCTTC	CASRMRDGEQFF
15	TRBJ2-3	TRBV3-1	.	many	TGTGCCAGCAGCCAAGGGCGGGGAAGAACAGATACGCAGTATTTT	CASSQGRGRTDTQYF
12	TRBJ1-2	TRBV10-3	.	many	TGTGCCATCACAGACACTGTCTATGGCTACACCTTC	CAITDTVYGYTF
14	TRBJ1-5	TRBV6-1	.	few	TGTGCCAGCAGTGAAGCACCCGTGGGGCAGCCCCAGCATTTT	CASSEAPVGQPQHF
16	TRBJ2-3	TRBV30	TRBD1	few	TGTGCCTGGAGTCACCCCGGGACAGGAGGCTCAGATACGCAGTATTTT	CAWSHPGTGGSDTQYF
15	TRBJ1-2	TRBV5-1	TRBD1	few	TGCGCCAGCAGCTCGTCGACAGGGGGGAACTATGGCTACACCTTC	CASSSSTGGNYGYTF
13	TRBJ2-3	TRBV29-1	TRBD1	.	TGCAGCGTTGGCAGGGGGTCATCAGATACGCAGTATTTT	CSVGRGSSDTQYF
13	TRBJ2-4	TRBV13	.	.	TGTGCCAGCAGCTTAGAAAGTTCCGACTACCCGTACTTC	CASSLESSDYPYF
16	TRBJ2-6	TRBV5-1	.	many	TGCGCCAGCAGCTTAGAGGGGATCTCTGGGGCCAACGTCCTGACTTTC	CASSLEGISGANVLTF
14	TRBJ2-3	TRBV4-1	.	.	TGCGCCAGCAGCCAAGATCATAATAGACAAGCGCAGTATTTT	CASSQDHNRQAQYF
17	TRBJ2-2	TRBV27	TRBD1	.	TGTGCCAGCAGTTTATCAGTCCAGGGGGCGAACACCGGGGAGCTGTTTTTT	CASSLSVQGANTGELFF
11	TRBJ1-2	TRBV29-1	.	many	TGCAGCGTTGAAGTCCGGTTAGGCTACACCTTC	CSVEVRLGYTF
15	TRBJ2-1	TRBV7-2	.	.	TGTGCCAGCAGCTCGACTAGTGGGTACTACAATGAGCAGTTCTTC	CASSSTSGYYNEQFF
16	TRBJ2-3	TRBV7-2	.	many	TGTGCCAGCAGCTTAGAGAGGGGGGCCGGCACAGATACGCAGTATTTT	CASSLERGAGTDTQYF
14	TRBJ2-5	TRBV5-1	.	many	TGCGCCAGCACCCACAATGGGGTTAGAGAGACCCAGTACTTC	CASTHNGVRETQYF
15	TRBJ2-5	TRBV30	TRBD2	few	TGTGCCTGGAGTGTACCCGGGGGGATCCAAGAGACCCAGTACTTC	CAWSVPGGIQETQYF
15	TRBJ1-2	TRBV5-1	.	.	TGCGCCAGCAGCGATCAGGGTCTCGGGAACTATGGCTACACCTTC	CASSDQGLGNYGYTF
17	TRBJ2-3	TRBV7-8	TRBD2	many	TGTGCCAGCAGCTTACGATGGGGGGGTTGGATCACAGATACGCAGTATTTT	CASSLRWGGWITDTQYF
18	TRBJ1-5	TRBV30	TRBD1	.	TGTGCCTGGACCTGGGGGAACAGGGGGCTGGGTAGCAATCAGCCCCAGCATTTT	CAWTWGNRGLGSNQPQHF
12	TRBJ2-7	TRBV4-2	.	many	TGTGCCAGCAGCCCTAATGGTGAGGAGCAGTACTTC	CASSPNGEEQYF
16	TRBJ2-3	TRBV12-3/TRBV12-4	.	.	TGTGCCAGCAGTCCAACTGTGAGAGTGGGCGCAGATACGCAGTATTTT	CASSPTVRVGADTQYF
12	TRBJ2-7	TRBV7-9	.	many	TGTGCCAGCAGCCTCGACAGGCGGGAGCAGTACTTC	CASSLDRREQYF
14	TRBJ1-5	TRBV30	.	few	TGTGCCTGGAGTGTAGGGGCAGGGCGGGAGCCCCAGCATTTT	CAWSVGAGREPQHF
16	TRBJ1-6	TRBV4-3	TRBD1	few	TGCGCCAGCAGCCAAGAGCTTACAGGGGTGGGTTCACCCCTCCACTTT	CASSQELTGVGSPLHF
13	TRBJ1-1	TRBV6-5	TRBD1	many	TGTGCCAGCAGTTCAGGGGGCGCTTCTGAAGCTTTCTTT	CASSSGGASEAFF
12	TRBJ2-3	TRBV5-6	.	few	TGTGCCGGCAGCTTCCACCCGGATGCGCAGTATTTT	CAGSFHPDAQYF
14	TRBJ2-3	TRBV29-1	.	.	TGCAGCGTTGTCGGGACTCCGAGCGGGGATACGCAGTATTTT	CSVVGTPSGDTQYF
16	TRBJ2-7	TRBV4-2	.	once	TGTGCCAGCAGCCAAGTCACAGTCATCGAGGGGTACGAGCAGTACTTC	CASSQVTVIEGYEQYF
12	TRBJ2-7	TRBV12-3/TRBV12-4	.	once	TGTGCCAGCGGGACATACGCCTACGAGCAGTACTTC	CASGTYAYEQYF
14	TRBJ1-2	TRBV5-1	.	.	TGCGCCAGCAGCGTCACAGGAGGGGTTGGCGGCTACACCTTC	CASSVTGGVGGYTF
14	TRBJ1-5	TRBV12-3/TRBV12-4	TRBD1	many	TGTGCCAGCAGTCTCGGGACAGGGGTTCAGCCCCAGCATTTT	CASSLGTGVQPQHF
13	TRBJ1-2	TRBV9	.	many	TGTGCCATTTGGGAGCAGCCTAACTATGGCTACACCTTC	CAIWEQPNYGYTF
17	TRBJ2-5	TRBV7-2	.	many	TGTGCCAGCAGCTTAGTAATCGCGAGCGGGTTTGGAGAGACCCAGTACTTC	CASSLVIASGFGETQYF
13	TRBJ1-2	TRBV25-1	.	many	TGTGCCAGTGCTAACCTTCTCGGTCGTGGCTACACCTTC	CASANLLGRGYTF
9	TRBJ1-2	TRBV9	.	many	TGTGCCAGCGGCTATGGCTACACCTTC	CASGYGYTF
12	TRBJ2-1	TRBV12-3/TRBV12-4	TRBD1	.	TGTGCCAGCAGTACAGGGGTCAATGAGCAGTTCTTC	CASSTGVNEQFF
17	TRBJ1-2	TRBV7-2	TRBD1	.	TGTGCCAGCAGCTTCCTCCTCAGGGGGGTTATGGGTGGTGGCTACACCTTC	CASSFLLRGVMGGGYTF
18	TRBJ2-7	TRBV14	TRBD1	many	TGTGCCAGCAGCCAGATACCTCCCCGGGACAGGTTAACCTACGAGCAGTACTTC	CASSQIPPRDRLTYEQYF
12	TRBJ1-5	TRBV7-2	.	once	TGTGCCAGCAGCATGGGAGGCCAGCCCCAGCATTTT	CASSMGGQPQHF
15	TRBJ1-2	TRBV4-1	.	many	TGCGCCAGCAGCCAAGAAGGGGCAGGGAGCTATGGCTACACCTTC	CASSQEGAGSYGYTF
15	TRBJ2-7	TRBV11-3	TRBD2	.	TGTGCCAGCAGCTCGGATCAGCGGGGGGGCGGGGAGCAGTACTTC	CASSSDQRGGGEQYF
14	TRBJ2-7	TRBV20-1	.	many	TGCAGTGCAGGGGCCCCGGACACCTCCTACGAGCAGTACTTC	CSAGAPDTSYEQYF